This is a list of T cell receptor beta chains from one sample in a study of blood T cell repertoires in COVID-19. The method was immunoSEQ multiplex PCR; TCRdb's version includes in-frame clones alone and lacks a portion of them. The table has over 100,000 clones, over 80% seen once. The sample was peripheral blood. The source is a woman aged 70-85 years with acute or convalescent COVID-19. Both conserved end residues are part of each CDR3. The order of the fields is J gene, V gene, CDR3 protein.

j_gene: TRBJ1-3
v_gene: TRBV9
CDR3aa: CASSSGGPGNTIYF

j_gene: TRBJ1-3
v_gene: TRBV29-1
CDR3aa: CSVRFFQGSGNTIYF

j_gene: TRBJ2-1
v_gene: TRBV5-1
CDR3aa: CASHREGPNEQFF

j_gene: TRBJ1-2
v_gene: TRBV10-3
CDR3aa: CAISGGSGQGARGYTF

j_gene: TRBJ2-3
v_gene: TRBV10-2
CDR3aa: CASSVTGAHTDTQYF

j_gene: TRBJ1-5
v_gene: TRBV10-1
CDR3aa: CAPRDTGTGRFSAQHF

j_gene: TRBJ1-2
v_gene: TRBV28
CDR3aa: CASSLMGGLQGAYGYTF

j_gene: TRBJ2-1
v_gene: TRBV6-2/TRBV6-3
CDR3aa: CASSLFGLYNEQFF

j_gene: TRBJ2-1
v_gene: TRBV9
CDR3aa: CASSVAPGGPSNEQFF

j_gene: TRBJ1-1
v_gene: TRBV5-6
CDR3aa: CASSRRQLRNTEAFF

j_gene: TRBJ2-7
v_gene: TRBV2
CDR3aa: CASSELAGPSYEQYF

j_gene: TRBJ2-2
v_gene: TRBV19
CDR3aa: CASSIGRGAGELFF

j_gene: TRBJ1-2
v_gene: TRBV19
CDR3aa: CATLSPRGVGYGYTF

j_gene: TRBJ2-2
v_gene: TRBV19
CDR3aa: CASKGRENTGELFF

j_gene: TRBJ2-5
v_gene: TRBV30
CDR3aa: CAWNHNQETQYF

j_gene: TRBJ2-1
v_gene: TRBV5-6
CDR3aa: CASSLRDYHYNEQFF

j_gene: TRBJ1-1
v_gene: TRBV5-1
CDR3aa: CASSLEPGRDEAFF

j_gene: TRBJ1-1
v_gene: TRBV5-6
CDR3aa: CASSPSGGYSQAFF

j_gene: TRBJ2-5
v_gene: TRBV30
CDR3aa: CAWDSSGRARETQYF

j_gene: TRBJ1-1
v_gene: TRBV10-3
CDR3aa: CAIWTGVLNTEAFF

j_gene: TRBJ2-1
v_gene: TRBV27
CDR3aa: CASSFQGFEQFF

j_gene: TRBJ2-1
v_gene: TRBV29-1
CDR3aa: CSVGARLATNEQFF

j_gene: TRBJ2-2
v_gene: TRBV6-2/TRBV6-3
CDR3aa: CASSRSGTGELFF

j_gene: TRBJ2-2
v_gene: TRBV6-5
CDR3aa: CASRVTGADTGELFF

j_gene: TRBJ1-2
v_gene: TRBV11-3
CDR3aa: CAPRGGAGGYTF

j_gene: TRBJ2-3
v_gene: TRBV18
CDR3aa: CASSPRGDTGGDTQYF

j_gene: TRBJ2-1
v_gene: TRBV12-3/TRBV12-4
CDR3aa: CASSFTPHNEQFF

j_gene: TRBJ2-2
v_gene: TRBV19
CDR3aa: CASIRNGGGTGELFF

j_gene: TRBJ1-3
v_gene: TRBV2
CDR3aa: CASSVTLSGNTIYF

j_gene: TRBJ1-1
v_gene: TRBV6-5
CDR3aa: CASNLRGLNTEAFF

j_gene: TRBJ1-1
v_gene: TRBV2
CDR3aa: CASRRGQDTEAFF

j_gene: TRBJ1-5
v_gene: TRBV30
CDR3aa: CAWSVGGAGNQPQHF

j_gene: TRBJ1-6
v_gene: TRBV5-4
CDR3aa: CASSPTAPGMSPLHF

j_gene: TRBJ2-7
v_gene: TRBV6-5
CDR3aa: CASSYSAGSYEQYF

j_gene: TRBJ2-7
v_gene: TRBV5-4
CDR3aa: CASSLDSRSYEQYF

j_gene: TRBJ1-2
v_gene: TRBV6-2/TRBV6-3
CDR3aa: CASSDIRGSNYGYTF

j_gene: TRBJ2-7
v_gene: TRBV25-1
CDR3aa: CASSPGWRGSYEQYF

j_gene: TRBJ1-1
v_gene: TRBV11-2
CDR3aa: CASSSGGGSAEAFF

j_gene: TRBJ2-7
v_gene: TRBV30
CDR3aa: CAWAGGIHEQYF

j_gene: TRBJ2-7
v_gene: TRBV24-1
CDR3aa: CATSGGRNYEQYF

j_gene: TRBJ2-1
v_gene: TRBV3-1/TRBV3-2
CDR3aa: CASSPFYGGEENEQFF

j_gene: TRBJ1-5
v_gene: TRBV6-1
CDR3aa: CASSGRLSRADQPQHF

j_gene: TRBJ2-3
v_gene: TRBV12-5
CDR3aa: CASGHNPGLAGGPSDTQYF

j_gene: TRBJ2-3
v_gene: TRBV7-9
CDR3aa: CASSRSGTDTQYF

j_gene: TRBJ2-7
v_gene: TRBV19
CDR3aa: CASSIAQGSYEQYF

j_gene: TRBJ2-3
v_gene: TRBV7-6
CDR3aa: CASSPISSTDTQYF

j_gene: TRBJ1-5
v_gene: TRBV15
CDR3aa: CATSRDRTGGQPQHF

j_gene: TRBJ1-5
v_gene: TRBV5-1
CDR3aa: CASSLAGVQPQHF

j_gene: TRBJ2-2
v_gene: TRBV20-1
CDR3aa: CSASNGQANTGELFF

j_gene: TRBJ1-6
v_gene: TRBV27
CDR3aa: CASSRTGDNSPLHF

j_gene: TRBJ1-6
v_gene: TRBV3-1/TRBV3-2
CDR3aa: CASSQAGADNSPLHF

j_gene: TRBJ2-7
v_gene: TRBV19
CDR3aa: CASSKPGVLGEQYF